The TCR beta chain under discussion was sequenced for a study of blood T cell repertoires in COVID-19. Study overall: COVID-19 samples from acute and convalescent phases originated in the United States, Italy and Spain.

In the authors' methods: Researchers report that nucleated cell counts were estimated from reference gene primer amplification. Libraries were prepared by immunoSEQ multiplex PCR; TCRdb keeps only in-frame clonotypes and omits some of them. V, J and clone size were drawn from that table, and D and trimming were deduced from the DNA. This table has hundreds of thousands of clones, around 83% appearing once. Germline CDR1 is MRHNA and CDR2 is SNTAGT. The J segment lost 7 bases and the V segment lost 8 bases, leaving 7 bases of the junction unmatched. The CDR3 totals 14 residues. V is TRBV6-4 and J is TRBJ1-6; 8 nucleotides line up with TRBD1. Sequenced: peripheral blood. This TCR was recovered from a woman between 50 and 59 years old with acute or convalescent COVID-19. The CDR3 protein is CASHKHRGNSPLHF. The CDR3 DNA sequence: TGTGCCAGCCACAAGCACAGGGGGAATTCACCCCTCCACTTT.